What follows are 17 T cell receptor beta chains derived from one specimen sequenced in a study of blood T cell repertoires in COVID-19. Libraries were prepared by immunoSEQ multiplex PCR; TCRdb keeps only in-frame clonotypes and omits some of them. This sample has 85,000 to 110,000 clones, with 84% found just once. Input material: peripheral blood. The receptors shown here come from a human donor in a cohort sampled during active or convalescent COVID-19.

This chain uses TRBV4-1 with TRBJ1-2; no clear D gene. V was pared by 0 bases and J by 6 bases, with 14 bases between. Germline V gene sequence: CDR1 MGHRA, CDR2 YSYEKL. CDR3 length equals 15 residues. The CDR3 reads CASSQDTTRSDGYTF. DNA of the CDR3: TGCGCCAGCAGCCAAGATACCACAAGATCAGATGGCTACACCTTC.

The V gene is TRBV5-1, the J gene TRBJ2-7; possible D gene TRBD2, 6 bases. Looked up from germline, CDR1 is SGHRS and CDR2 is YFSETQ. The length of the CDR3 is 15 residues. Trimming stripped 3 bases from V and 4 bases from J, with 17 bases between. CDR3: CASSSDGGVPYEQYF. Here the CDR3 DNA reads TGCGCCAGCAGCTCTGACGGCGGGGTACCGTACGAGCAGTACTTC.

The J gene is TRBJ2-1, the V gene TRBV6-2 or TRBV6-3; 15 bases match TRBD2. The CDR3 is 19 residues long. J gave up 9 bases and V 5 bases, and 17 bases lay outside the gene matches. CDR1 MNHEY and CDR2 SVGEGT come from the germline V gene. CDR3 protein: CASSRIGTSGGRVVGEQFF. The CDR3 DNA reads as TGTGCCAGCAGTAGAATCGGGACTAGCGGGGGGAGGGTAGTCGGTGAGCAGTTCTTC.

The gene calls are TRBV14 and TRBJ1-2, with D possibly TRBD1 on 5 matching bases. The V gene lost 0 bases and the J gene lost 6 bases, with 17 bases spanning the gap. Germline V CDR1 and CDR2: SGHDN, FVKESK. CDR3 length: 16 residues. CDR3 protein: CASSQELGGAWDGYTF. The CDR3 region has the DNA TGTGCCAGCAGCCAAGAGTTGGGCGGGGCATGGGATGGCTACACCTTC.

The rearrangement links TRBV5-6 to TRBJ2-3, with 8 bases identical to TRBD1. The J segment lost 1 base and the V segment lost 3 bases, leaving 4 bases of the junction unmatched. CDR3 length: 15 residues. Germline lookup yields CDR1 SGHDT and CDR2 YYEEEE. CDR3 nucleotides: TGTGCCAGCAGCTATGTGACAGGGGGCACAGATACGCAGTATTTT. It is translated as CASSYVTGGTDTQYF.

The chain recombines TRBV4-1 with TRBJ2-3; 12 positions match TRBD2. CDR3 length: 19 residues. V lost 1 base and J lost 4; bases outside the gene matches: 12. Per the germline V gene, CDR1 is MGHRA and CDR2 is YSYEKL. The CDR3 is CASSQGRARLAGGADTQYF. The CDR3 DNA reads TGCGCCAGCAGCCAAGGCCGCGCGAGGCTAGCGGGGGGGGCAGATACGCAGTATTTT.

The V gene is TRBV4-1, the J gene TRBJ2-2; 12 bases are shared with TRBD2. Germline V gives CDR1 MGHRA, CDR2 YSYEKL. The CDR3 is made up of 17 amino acids. Germline trimming cut 1 base from V and 3 bases from J; bases unmatched to any gene: 3. The CDR3 sequence is CASSQGLAGGYTGELFF. In DNA form, the CDR3 reads TGCGCCAGCAGCCAAGGGCTAGCGGGGGGGTACACCGGGGAGCTGTTTTTT.

Here the CDR3 DNA reads TGCGCCAGCAGCCATTCTGGCACCCAAGAGACCCAGTACTTC. Its protein product is CASSHSGTQETQYF. The chain couples TRBV4-1 to TRBJ2-5; no definite D call. V was clipped by 3 bases and J by 1 base, with 9 bases between them. The CDR3 length is 14 residues. Germline V gene sequence: CDR1 MGHRA, CDR2 YSYEKL.

The sample holds one count of this clone. J is TRBJ1-1 and V is TRBV7-3, with a weak D call TRBD1 (6 bases). The CDR3 spans 13 residues. From germline, CDR1 is SGHTA and CDR2 FQGTGA. Trimming took 5 bases from V and 1 from J, leaving 8 bases between them. CDR3 DNA: TGTGCCAGCAGCAAGACAGGGAACACTGAAGCTTTCTTT. Its protein product is CASSKTGNTEAFF.

This chain uses TRBV6-5 with TRBJ2-2; D is perhaps TRBD2 (6 bases). The CDR3 spans 15 residues. CDR1 and CDR2 (germline): MNHEY, SVGAGI. The V gene lost 6 bases and the J gene lost 4 bases, with 15 bases spanning the gap. The CDR3 here is CASRRPGVGTGELFF. CDR3 in DNA: TGTGCCAGCAGGCGACCGGGGGTCGGCACCGGGGAGCTGTTTTTT.

This rearrangement joins TRBV5-1 to TRBJ1-1, with 7 positions matching TRBD1. V was pared by 3 bases and J by 1 base, with 6 bases of the junction left unmatched. The germline V gene has CDR1 SGHRS and CDR2 YFSETQ. The CDR3 has 15 amino acids. CDR3 protein: CASSSPGQPNTEAFF. CDR3 bases: TGCGCCAGCAGCTCACCGGGACAGCCGAACACTGAAGCTTTCTTT.

The chain couples TRBV18 to TRBJ1-2; D not certain. There are 13 residues in the CDR3. V dropped 5 bases and J dropped 3 bases, with 10 bases sitting between them. Germline loops: CDR1 KGHSH, CDR2 LQKENI. The CDR3 nucleotides read TGTGCCAGCTCATTTACTGCTGACTATGGCTACACCTTC. The encoded protein is CASSFTADYGYTF.

The gene calls are TRBV27 and TRBJ1-2, with D maybe TRBD1 (5 bases). The CDR3 contains 13 residues. Trimming cost V 3 bases and J 6 bases, with 11 bases left between them. Germline CDR1 is MNHEY and CDR2 is SMNVEV (reference sequence). The CDR3 bases are TGTGCCAGCAGTTTCGGGGGTGTCGATGGCTACACCTTC. Residues: CASSFGGVDGYTF.

The chain links TRBV12-2 to TRBJ2-7; the table's D call, TRBD1, has no DNA check behind it. TRBV12-2 is flagged as a pseudogene. The CDR3 contains 14 residues. The CDR3 region is CASRLDGREYEQYF. The CDR3 coding sequence is TGTGCAAGTCGCTTAGATGGGCGCGAGTACGAGCAGTACTTC.

This clone showed up just once. The chain is built from TRBV5-1 and TRBJ1-2; perhaps TRBD1 as D (5 bases). CDR3 size: 15 residues. Germline V CDR1 and CDR2: SGHRS, YFSETQ. V lost 3 bases and J lost 1, with 13 bases in between. CDR3 DNA sequence: TGCGCCAGCAGCTACACAGGTGACATTAACTATGGCTACACCTTC. This translates into CASSYTGDINYGYTF.

The V and J genes are TRBV19 and TRBJ1-5; 7 nucleotides align to TRBD1. The germline CDR1 and CDR2 sequences are LNHDA and SQIVND (reference sequence). V was clipped by 5 bases and J by 7 bases; unmatched bases: 14. The CDR3 is 16 residues long. The CDR3 protein is CASSARDSILGQPQHF. CDR3 sequence (DNA): TGTGCCAGTAGTGCCCGGGACAGCATTTTAGGACAGCCCCAGCATTTT.

V is TRBV7-6 and J is TRBJ1-5, with D perhaps TRBD1 (5 bases). CDR3 size: 17 residues. V lost 5 bases to trimming and J lost 4 bases, with 21 bases between them. Per the germline V gene, CDR1 is SGHVS and CDR2 is FNYEAQ. The CDR3 protein is CASSHSSRVGFNQPQHF. CDR3 bases: TGTGCCAGCAGCCACAGCTCCAGGGTAGGGTTTAATCAGCCCCAGCATTTT.